Shown below are 21 T cell receptor beta chains from a single sample sequenced in a study of neurological immune-mediated disorders. TCRdb used MiXCR to reprocess the 5' RACE reads, holding one entry per CDR3 protein. The sample gives about 24,000 distinct CDR3 sequences, under 15% of which show up once; 16% is in the top ten. The source material was PBMCs. The receptor source for this set is a woman aged 40 to 50 with HTLV-1-associated myelopathy (HAM/TSP).

Ten or more counts support this clonotype. The V gene is TRBV9, the J gene TRBJ2-1; 7 bases match TRBD2. The CDR3 loop spans 16 amino acids. The V gene end was trimmed by 2 bases and the J gene end by 1 base; junction bases not matched to a gene: 6. CDR1 and CDR2 from the germline V gene are SGDLS and YYNGEE. Here the CDR3 reads CASSVGGGGSYNEQFF. In DNA, the CDR3 is TGTGCCAGCAGCGTCGGTGGGGGGGGGTCCTACAATGAGCAGTTCTTC.

This clonotype was detected ten times or more. The rearrangement uses TRBV11-2 and TRBJ2-1; D unclear. The CDR3 has 14 amino acids. The V gene's germline CDR1 is SGHAT and CDR2 FQNNGV. Trimming removed 5 bases at V and 6 bases at J, with 14 bases between. This chain's CDR3 is CASSPLKVRNEQFF. CDR3 nucleotide sequence: TGTGCCAGCAGCCCCCTTAAGGTGCGCAATGAGCAGTTCTTC.

This chain joins TRBV7-3 and TRBJ2-1; 8 bases are shared with TRBD2. CDR1 is SGHTA and CDR2 is FQGTGA in the germline V gene. The CDR3 covers 18 residues. The J segment lost 4 bases and the V segment lost 4 bases, leaving 15 bases of the junction unmatched. The CDR3 sequence: CASSSSGLGSGPYNEQFF. The CDR3 nucleotides are TGTGCCAGCAGCTCATCGGGACTAGGCTCAGGCCCATACAATGAGCAGTTCTTC.

This clonotype is medium-sized by share. The V call is TRBV5-1, the J call TRBJ1-1; D unclear. V was clipped by 5 bases and J by 1 base, with 12 bases between them. CDR1 and CDR2 (germline): SGHRS, YFSETQ. This CDR3 spans 14 amino acids. The CDR3 DNA reads as TGCGCCAGCAGTAGAAGGGTCGGGAACACTGAAGCTTTCTTT. It specifies CASSRRVGNTEAFF. Together with reference TRBV5-1 and TRBJ1-1, the CDR3 gives the full variable domain: KAGVTQTPRYLIKTRGQQVTLSCSPISGHRSVSWYQQTPGQGLQFLFEYFSETQRNKGNFPGRFSGRQFSNSRSEMNVSTLELGDSALYLCASSRRVGNTEAFFGQGTRLTVV.

This clonotype came up many times. The V and J genes are TRBV20-1 and TRBJ2-7; 11 positions match TRBD2. The germline V gene encodes CDR1 DFQATT and CDR2 SNEGSKA (reference sequence). The CDR3 is made up of 14 amino acids. V was clipped by 4 bases and J by 6 bases; unmatched bases: 8. CDR3 nucleotide sequence: TGCAGTGCTAAAAACGCCGGGACTAGCGGCGAGCAGTACTTC. This gives the protein CSAKNAGTSGEQYF.

The table lists this clonotype with many counts. V gene TRBV20-1 combines with J gene TRBJ1-3; 7 bases are a match to TRBD1. The CDR3 has 14 residues. The V gene's germline CDR1 is DFQATT and CDR2 SNEGSKA (reference sequence). The trim removed 4 bases at V and 0 bases at J, leaving 3 bases unmatched. CDR3 residues: CSATTGSSGNTIYF. DNA for the CDR3: TGCAGTGCTACGACAGGGTCCTCTGGAAACACCATATATTTT.

There are many counts of this clonotype. V gene TRBV15 combines with J gene TRBJ2-3, with TRBD2 matching over 8 bases. CDR1 and CDR2 (germline): LNHNV, YYDKDF (reference sequence). This CDR3 has 16 amino acids. V lost 1 base and J lost 4; bases outside the gene matches: 7. The CDR3 is CATSRVRGAWADTQYF. CDR3 nucleotides: TGTGCCACCAGCAGAGTGCGGGGGGCTTGGGCAGATACGCAGTATTTT.

This clonotype was seen at least ten times. The J gene is TRBJ2-1, the V gene TRBV12-3 or TRBV12-4; 13 nucleotides align to TRBD2. This CDR3 spans 16 amino acids. The V and J ends lost 6 bases and 3 bases, in that order; junction bases with no gene match: 5. The CDR3 DNA reads TGTGCCAGCAGCCGGACTAGCGGGGGCTACTACAATGAGCAGTTCTTC. Translation gives CASSRTSGGYYNEQFF.

This clonotype was picked up many times. The chain links TRBV20-1 to TRBJ2-1, with TRBD2 matching 10 bases. CDR3 length: 16 amino acids. Trimming at V came to 5 bases and at J to 4 bases, leaving 11 bases not matched to a gene. Germline CDR1 and CDR2: DFQATT and SNEGSKA (reference sequence). The CDR3 loop is CSALLRTSGSYNEQFF. Written as DNA, the CDR3 is TGCAGTGCTCTCCTTCGGACTAGCGGCTCATACAATGAGCAGTTCTTC.

The J gene is TRBJ1-1, the V gene TRBV20-1; D gene uncertain. V dropped 1 base and J dropped 6 bases, with 18 bases sitting between them. CDR3 length: 15 residues. CDR1 and CDR2 from the germline V gene are DFQATT and SNEGSKA (reference sequence). CDR3 region: CSARAGKEGFPEAFF. Written as DNA, the CDR3 is TGCAGTGCTAGAGCGGGGAAGGAGGGTTTCCCTGAAGCTTTCTTT.

This clonotype was seen repeatedly, ten times or more. The chain combines TRBV5-6 with TRBJ2-5; D is perhaps TRBD2 (5 bases). This CDR3 contains 12 residues. Germline V CDR1 and CDR2: SGHDT, YYEEEE. The V gene lost 1 base and the J gene lost 9 bases, with 10 bases spanning the gap. CDR3 residues: CASSLTRSAQYF. In DNA, the CDR3 is TGTGCCAGCAGCTTGACTAGGTCGGCCCAGTACTTC. Variable domain in full (rest from reference TRBV5-6 and TRBJ2-5): DAGVTQSPTHLIKTRGQQVTLRCSPKSGHDTVSWYQQALGQGPQFIFQYYEEEERQRGNFPDRFSGHQFPNYSSELNVNALLLGDSALYLCASSLTRSAQYFGPGTRLLVL.

The sample holds a few counts of this clonotype. The rearrangement links TRBV29-1 to TRBJ1-1, with a possible D match to TRBD1 (5 bases). The CDR3 sequence is 13 residues long. Germline V CDR1 and CDR2: SQVTM, ANQGSEA. V lost 7 bases and J 4 bases, leaving 16 bases between the germline ends. Here the CDR3 DNA reads TGCAGCGCGAGAATCGTGGGGGGCACTGAAGCTTTCTTT. Translation: CSARIVGGTEAFF.

Many counts were recorded for this clonotype. This chain uses TRBV5-1 with TRBJ1-2; D is ambiguous. From germline, CDR1 is SGHRS and CDR2 YFSETQ. Trimming took off 4 bases at V and 3 bases at J, with 7 bases between the two ends. This CDR3 region has 12 residues. Here the CDR3 reads CASSSVDYGYTF. The CDR3 region has the DNA TGCGCCAGCAGCAGTGTGGACTATGGCTACACCTTC.

This clonotype has more than one count but fewer than ten. The chain uses TRBV7-3 and TRBJ1-1; D not resolved. V was trimmed by 2 bases and J by 1 base, leaving 5 bases between them. Germline V gives CDR1 SGHTA, CDR2 FQGTGA. The CDR3 covers 13 residues. CDR3 amino acids: CASSLLGNTEAFF. In DNA form, the CDR3 reads TGTGCCAGCAGCTTACTAGGGAACACTGAAGCTTTCTTT.

This clonotype was seen ten or more times. The V and J genes are TRBV27 and TRBJ1-2; 7 bases fit TRBD1. Germline V lookup: CDR1 MNHEY, CDR2 SMNVEV (reference sequence). V was clipped by 8 bases and J by 7 bases; unmatched bases: 16. The CDR3 spans 15 residues. The CDR3, as DNA: TGTGCCAGCCTTGGTCGGTATGGGACAGCCGTTGGCTACACCTTC. It yields the protein CASLGRYGTAVGYTF.

This clonotype occurred many times. This chain uses TRBV5-1 with TRBJ1-1; tentatively, D is TRBD1 (5 bases). Germline CDR1 and CDR2: SGHRS and YFSETQ. Trimming pared 4 bases from V and 5 bases from J, leaving 15 bases between. The CDR3 totals 14 residues. DNA for the CDR3: TGCGCCAGCAGCCCCCTGGCTGGGGCTACTGAAGCTTTCTTT. It encodes CASSPLAGATEAFF.

The chain uses TRBV12-3 or TRBV12-4 and TRBJ2-1; D is unresolved. This CDR3 is built from 11 residues. V lost 2 bases and J lost 10, with 6 bases in between. The DNA of the CDR3 is TGTGCCAGCAGTTTACAGGAGGAGCAGTTCTTC. Its translation is CASSLQEEQFF.

Within the sample, this clonotype is medium-sized. The chain uses TRBV20-1 and TRBJ1-5, with D tentatively TRBD1 (6 bases). Trimming pared 5 bases from V and 6 bases from J, leaving 17 bases between. Germline V gene lookup returns CDR1 DFQATT and CDR2 SNEGSKA (reference sequence). The CDR3 length is 14 residues. The DNA for the CDR3 is TGCAGTGCTCCCCGGTCAAGGGGGGGTCAGCCCCAGCATTTT. Translating it yields CSAPRSRGGQPQHF.

This clonotype was found many times. The chain couples TRBV6-5 to TRBJ2-1, with D unresolved. The CDR3 runs 15 residues. V lost 4 bases, J lost 0 bases, and 10 bases lay in between. Germline V gives CDR1 MNHEY, CDR2 SVGAGI. The CDR3 loop reads CASSFSAHSYNEQFF. The CDR3 region has the DNA TGTGCCAGCAGTTTCTCGGCACACTCCTACAATGAGCAGTTCTTC.

This clonotype was seen ten or more times. This sequence joins TRBV28 and TRBJ1-2, with TRBD1 identical over 11 bases. The length of the CDR3 is 15 residues. Looked up from germline, CDR1 is MDHEN and CDR2 is SYDVKM. With 5 bases clipped from V and 7 bases from J, the junction kept 9 bases outside the gene matches. The CDR3 here is CASSAGGQGASGYTF. As DNA, the CDR3 is TGTGCCAGCAGTGCCGGAGGACAGGGGGCTTCTGGCTACACCTTC.

In its sample, this clonotype was seen many times. The chain links TRBV6-5 to TRBJ1-2; unclear D gene. The CDR3 loop spans 14 amino acids. CDR1 is MNHEY and CDR2 is SVGAGI in the germline V gene. V dropped 0 bases and J dropped 6 bases, with 11 bases sitting between them. CDR3 protein: CASSYSRTLDGYTF. For the CDR3, the DNA is TGTGCCAGCAGTTACTCGAGGACGCTGGATGGCTACACCTTC.